These 4 T cell receptor beta chains share one sample of origin, sequenced in a study of OX40 agonist ivuxolimab in advanced cancers. Method: immunoSEQ multiplex PCR; TCRdb's copy keeps in-frame clones and lacks some. Of 40,000 to 45,000 clones listed, around 80% are singletons. The sequenced sample was CD4+ or CD8+ T cells sorted from blood, obtained in a trial of the OX40 agonist ivuxolimab. The receptors come from an adult with an advanced solid tumor such as melanoma, head and neck, liver or kidney cancer.

The chain combines TRBV29-1 with TRBJ2-5, with D possibly called TRBD1 or TRBD2 (5 bases each). Germline CDR1 SQVTM, CDR2 ANQGSEA. The CDR3 sequence is 13 residues long. V lost 4 bases and J lost 1, with 10 bases in between. CDR3 sequence reads: CSVVGTAQETQYF. The CDR3 DNA sequence: TGCAGCGTTGTTGGGACGGCCCAAGAGACCCAGTACTTC.

The chain combines TRBV7-2 with TRBJ2-1; TRBD2 is a possible D gene (6 bases). The CDR3 runs 15 residues. The germline V and J ends were trimmed by 4 bases and 7 bases, with 17 bases remaining between them. Germline CDR1 and CDR2: SGHTA and FQGNSA. The CDR3 coding sequence is TGTGCCAGCAGCTACGGGCTAGCGATGGAAAATGAGCAGTTCTTC. Translated, it gives CASSYGLAMENEQFF.

A word on this clone: The same CDR3 is also encoded by other DNA sequences in this sample. The chain is built from TRBV27 and TRBJ1-5; TRBD1 aligns across 10 bases. Germline V CDR1 and CDR2: MNHEY, SMNVEV (reference sequence). This CDR3 contains 16 residues. V lost 6 bases and J lost 5; bases outside the gene matches: 10. The CDR3 here is CASSPNDRGQDQPQHF. For the CDR3, the DNA is TGTGCCAGCAGCCCGAACGACAGGGGGCAGGATCAGCCCCAGCATTTT.

Remarks on this clone: Other DNA sequences in the same sample also yield this CDR3. The gene calls are TRBV18 and TRBJ1-5; D is possibly TRBD1 (6 bases). Germline V gene data show CDR1 as KGHSH and CDR2 as LQKENI. The CDR3 sequence is 16 residues long. Trimming took off 3 bases at V and 3 bases at J, with 15 bases between the two ends. This CDR3 reads CASSPKATGPNQPQHF. The CDR3 DNA reads as TGTGCCAGCTCACCGAAGGCCACAGGGCCCAATCAGCCCCAGCATTTT.